This TCR beta chain was sequenced for a study of blood T cell repertoires in COVID-19 (TCRdb year 2020). Background for the entire study: Samples from collaborators originated in the United States, Italy and Spain and spanned both the acute and convalescent phases of COVID-19. The prospective study material was composed of cDNA or gDNA derived from T cells, B-cell-depleted T cells, or PBMCs. The dataset comprised deeply sampled blood TCRbeta repertoires from subjects exposed to, actively infected with, or recovered from COVID-19. A freely available public database, intended as a resource for researchers studying the immune response to SARS-CoV-2, is where the repertoires were released. The samples were drawn from the first 160 participants of the ongoing ImmuneRACE study and from some 1,300 subjects provided by 6 global collaborators. The sample metadata nearly always contained a de-identified subject ID, COVID-19 status, age in years and sex. Where available, HLA class I and class II types were obtained from metadata supplied by the sample provider rather than from assay-based typing. The investigation overall reported the following: How much clinical and demographic metadata was included differed by source and by participant, and the metadata was provided uncurated.

As regards this clone: This receptor's antigen is unknown. Base qualities are not recorded, but no much larger clone differs from it by a single base.

Each collaborating institution followed its own protocols to collect whole blood in K2EDTA tubes. For TCRbeta analysis, collaborators shipped samples as frozen whole blood, isolated PBMCs, or DNA extracted from either of those sample types. V gives up 2 bases and J gives up 0 bases, and the segment between their germline ends measures 14 bases. Taken from cysteine to phenylalanine, the CDR3 has 16 residues. Left in the record is the CDR3 DNA by itself, 48 bases read in frame from the first base. The germline V gene sets CDR1 to KGHSH and CDR2 to LQKENI. TCRbeta CDR3 regions were amplified from genomic DNA by means of the immunoSEQ Assay, a bias-controlled multiplex PCR. The authors' analysis ran thus. Within the assay, amplification of reference gene primers was used to estimate how many nucleated cells each sample contained. To quantify the absolute abundance of each unique TCRbeta CDR3 rearrangement, sequence reads were collapsed and filtered. For each sample, productive Simpson clonality was calculated as the square root of Simpson's diversity index over productive rearrangements. Drawn from immuneACCESS, this table holds only the in-frame rearrangements with V and J called that TCRdb kept. Clones are partly lost; checked studies trace under half to an unresolved V gene and leave the rest unexplained. That table furnishes V, J and clone size, whereas the DNA furnished D and trimming. This sample has approximately 53,000 clones in its table, and 70% to 90% of those were observed once. Of the sample, about 27% is held by the ten largest clones.

The origin of this receptor is a human donor in a cohort sampled during active COVID-19. The chain was built from TRBV18 and TRBJ2-7; tentative D gene TRBD2, with 7 bases matching. Sequenced sample: peripheral blood. The CDR3 in this case is CASSPGGAASSYEQYF. At the DNA level, the sequence is TGTGCCAGCTCACCAGGGGGGGCGGCCTCCTCCTACGAGCAGTACTTC.